Below, 27 T cell receptor beta chains from the same sample are listed, as sequenced in a study of T-cell reconstitution after alpha-beta-depleted transplantation in children. For TCRbeta, the library was prepared with unique molecular identifiers. TCRdb called the PCR reads again in MiXCR, with one record for every CDR3 protein. This table has about 78,000 distinct CDR3 sequences, roughly 14% appearing once. Material: PBMCs, mostly from graft donor cells, obtained 180 days after TCRalphabeta/CD19-depleted stem cell transplant. These receptors originate from a male patient aged 2 to 9 who had a stem cell transplant for acute lymphoblastic leukemia, so the T cells may come from the graft donor.

This clonotype was seen ten or more times. The chain recombines TRBV15 with TRBJ1-1, with a tentative D call TRBD1 (6 bases). Germline CDR1 LNHNV, CDR2 YYDKDF (reference sequence). This CDR3 has 14 residues. V was clipped by 5 bases and J by 5 bases, with 15 bases between them. The CDR3 coding sequence is TGTGCCACCAGCCTTGGGGGGGGCGAGACTGAAGCTTTCTTT. It encodes CATSLGGGETEAFF. Using reference TRBV15 and TRBJ1-1 for the parts outside the CDR3, the full variable domain is DAMVIQNPRYQVTQFGKPVTLSCSQTLNHNVMYWYQQKSSQAPKLLFHYYDKDFNNEADTPDNFQSRRPNTSFCFLDIRSPGLGDTAMYLCATSLGGGETEAFFGQGTRLTVV.

The chain employs TRBV5-1 and TRBJ2-5; D is unclear. Germline CDR1 SGHRS, CDR2 YFSETQ. CDR3 length: 16 amino acids. V was clipped by 2 bases and J by 3 bases, with 17 bases between them. CDR3 in amino acids: CASSLHGSEIEETQYF. The CDR3 coding sequence is TGCGCCAGCAGCTTACACGGCTCGGAAATTGAAGAGACCCAGTACTTC.

This clonotype was detected a few times. The CDR3 spells CASSSSREQYF. CDR3 nucleotide sequence: TGTGCCAGCAGCTCGTCTCGGGAGCAGTACTTC. This rearrangement joins TRBV7-2 to TRBJ2-7, with unresolved D. Germline V gene data show CDR1 as SGHTA and CDR2 as FQGNSA. CDR3 size: 11 residues. The ends were cut back, 4 bases at V and 7 bases at J, with 8 bases in the middle.

This clonotype was observed at least ten times. This sequence joins TRBV7-2 and TRBJ2-7; 13 bases agree with TRBD2. The germline gives CDR1 SGHTA, CDR2 FQGNSA. This CDR3 region has 15 residues. The ends lost 5 bases at V and 3 bases at J; junction bases unmatched: 4. This CDR3 is CASSPRTSGSYEQYF. The DNA of the CDR3 is TGTGCCAGCAGCCCAAGGACTAGCGGGAGCTACGAGCAGTACTTC. The whole variable domain, remainder taken from reference TRBV7-2 and TRBJ2-7, is GAGVSQSPSNKVTEKGKDVELRCDPISGHTALYWYRQSLGQGLEFLIYFQGNSAPDKSGLPSDRFSAERTGGSVSTLTIQRTQQEDSAVYLCASSPRTSGSYEQYFGPGTRLTVT.

The chain recombines TRBV19 with TRBJ2-2, with unresolved D. V was pared by 5 bases and J by 8 bases, with 3 bases between. Germline V gene data show CDR1 as LNHDA and CDR2 as SQIVND (reference sequence). This CDR3 spans 10 amino acids. As DNA, the CDR3 is TGTGCCAGTAGTTCGGGGGAGCTGTTTTTT. It specifies CASSSGELFF.

The chain combines TRBV7-2 with TRBJ1-2; D is unclear. This CDR3 region has 13 residues. Germline V gives CDR1 SGHTA, CDR2 FQGNSA. Trimming stripped 1 base from V and 6 bases from J, with 9 bases between. The CDR3 coding sequence is TGTGCCAGCAGCTTAGAAAGACTTCATGGCTACACCTTC. This codes for CASSLERLHGYTF.

The V call is TRBV20-1, the J call TRBJ2-7; a weak D match, TRBD2 (6 bases). Germline-derived CDR1 and CDR2 are DFQATT and SNEGSKA (reference sequence). This CDR3 region has 12 residues. Trimming left V 6 bases short and J 4 bases short, with 13 bases between. The CDR3 DNA is TGCAGTGCGGGGGACTGGGGTTACGAGCAGTACTTC. Its translation: CSAGDWGYEQYF.

This clonotype occurred a few times. The chain joins TRBV28 to TRBJ1-2; unclear D gene. CDR1 is MDHEN and CDR2 is SYDVKM in the germline V gene. The CDR3 extends over 12 amino acids. Trimming cost V 7 bases and J 1 base, with 7 bases left between them. The CDR3 DNA reads TGTGCCAGCACCGCCCTTAACTATGGCTACACCTTC. It yields the protein CASTALNYGYTF.

This clonotype was recorded at least ten times. The chain has TRBV29-1 and TRBJ2-4; D remains ambiguous. Trimming took 3 bases from V and 3 from J, leaving 15 bases between them. Germline-derived CDR1 and CDR2 are SQVTM and ANQGSEA. The CDR3 totals 15 residues. The CDR3 sequence: CSVEWTPTGKNIQYF. The CDR3 DNA reads TGCAGCGTTGAGTGGACCCCGACGGGCAAAAACATTCAGTACTTC.

The V call is TRBV20-1, the J call TRBJ2-3, with D possibly matching TRBD2 (6 bases). V was pared by 6 bases and J by 4 bases, with 11 bases between. This CDR3 has 12 residues. Germline CDR1 and CDR2: DFQATT and SNEGSKA (reference sequence). The CDR3 DNA sequence: TGCAGTGCGACTGGGACTCCAGATACGCAGTATTTT. Encoded protein: CSATGTPDTQYF.

This clonotype was counted between two and nine times. The chain combines TRBV20-1 with TRBJ2-7; D ambiguous. This CDR3 has 12 residues. The germline gives CDR1 DFQATT, CDR2 SNEGSKA (reference sequence). V was shortened by 1 base and J by 2 bases, with 6 bases between the two germline ends. CDR3 region: CSARGVTYEQYF. The CDR3 DNA is TGCAGTGCTAGAGGTGTCACCTACGAGCAGTACTTC.

The chain uses TRBV7-9 and TRBJ2-7; tentative D call: TRBD2 (6 bases). The CDR3 runs 11 residues. Deletions cut 11 bases from V and 0 bases from J, with 8 bases between. The germline V gene has CDR1 SEHNR and CDR2 FQNEAQ (reference sequence). CDR3 protein: CACGVSYEQYF. Written as DNA, the CDR3 is TGTGCCTGCGGGGTCTCCTACGAGCAGTACTTC.

The sample holds many counts of this clonotype. The chain joins TRBV5-1 to TRBJ1-1; unclear D gene. Between the trimmed V and J ends, which lost 0 bases and 1 base, there was a span of 7 bases. CDR1 is SGHRS and CDR2 is YFSETQ in the germline V gene. The CDR3 totals 14 residues. The DNA for the CDR3 is TGCGCCAGCAGCTTGGCCACGCGGAACACTGAAGCTTTCTTT. It specifies CASSLATRNTEAFF. The full variable domain, completed using reference TRBV5-1 and TRBJ1-1, is KAGVTQTPRYLIKTRGQQVTLSCSPISGHRSVSWYQQTPGQGLQFLFEYFSETQRNKGNFPGRFSGRQFSNSRSEMNVSTLELGDSALYLCASSLATRNTEAFFGQGTRLTVV.

The sample holds many counts of this clonotype. The V call is TRBV20-1, the J call TRBJ2-4; possible D gene TRBD1, 6 bases. With 4 bases removed from V and 2 bases from J, the gap between germline ends came to 33 bases. The CDR3 runs 21 residues. The germline V gene encodes CDR1 DFQATT and CDR2 SNEGSKA (reference sequence). The CDR3 reads CSAMGPIQGTVLISPKNIQYF. The CDR3 nucleotides are TGCAGTGCTATGGGCCCAATACAGGGTACAGTGTTGATTTCTCCCAAAAACATTCAGTACTTC.

This clonotype was found a few times. The chain carries TRBV19 and TRBJ2-7; TRBD1 matches 7 bases. Germline V gives CDR1 LNHDA, CDR2 SQIVND (reference sequence). CDR3 length equals 13 residues. J gave up 5 bases and V 4 bases, and 5 bases lay outside the gene matches. The DNA for the CDR3 is TGTGCCAGTAGTACCGCCGGGACAGACGAGCAGTACTTC. Its protein product is CASSTAGTDEQYF.

This chain joins TRBV7-2 and TRBJ2-2; 7 bases map to TRBD2. CDR3 length equals 17 residues. V lost 3 bases to trimming and J lost 1 base; unmatched junction nucleotides: 8. Germline values: CDR1 SGHTA, CDR2 FQGNSA. The CDR3 region has the DNA TGTGCCAGCAGCTTGGCGGCAAAGCGGGGGAACACCGGGGAGCTGTTTTTT. Its translation is CASSLAAKRGNTGELFF.

The chain has TRBV28 and TRBJ1-2; the D gene is possibly TRBD1 (5 bases). This CDR3 region has 12 residues. With 4 bases removed from V and 4 bases from J, the gap between germline ends came to 7 bases. Germline V lookup: CDR1 MDHEN, CDR2 SYDVKM. CDR3 residues: CASSWQGYGYTF. Written as DNA, the CDR3 is TGTGCCAGCAGTTGGCAGGGCTATGGCTACACCTTC.

This clonotype appeared a few times. V usage is TRBV15 and J usage is TRBJ2-5, with D possibly being TRBD2 (6 bases). The CDR3 totals 17 residues. The germline CDR1 and CDR2 sequences are LNHNV and YYDKDF (reference sequence). Trimming took 5 bases from V and 2 from J, leaving 21 bases between them. CDR3 coding DNA: TGTGCCACCAGCCGCTCCGGATTAGCGGTTCCACAAGAGACCCAGTACTTC. This encodes CATSRSGLAVPQETQYF.

In its sample, this clonotype was seen many times. The rearrangement links TRBV6-5 to TRBJ1-5, with D possibly being TRBD1 (6 bases). The V and J ends lost 2 bases and 6 bases respectively, with 11 bases between them. There are 14 residues in the CDR3. Germline CDR1 is MNHEY and CDR2 is SVGAGI. The CDR3 here is CASSYAGASQPQHF. CDR3 coding DNA: TGTGCCAGCAGTTACGCAGGGGCGAGTCAGCCCCAGCATTTT.

This clonotype was seen once. V and J are TRBV5-1 and TRBJ2-7, with TRBD2 matching 8 bases. The ends lost 4 bases at V and 5 bases at J; junction bases unmatched: 17. The CDR3 contains 17 residues. The germline V gene encodes CDR1 SGHRS and CDR2 YFSETQ. For the CDR3, the DNA is TGCGCCAGCAGCCCGATTATAGCGGGACCGGCCCTTCACGAGCAGTACTTC. It codes for CASSPIIAGPALHEQYF. Variable domain in full (rest from reference TRBV5-1 and TRBJ2-7): KAGVTQTPRYLIKTRGQQVTLSCSPISGHRSVSWYQQTPGQGLQFLFEYFSETQRNKGNFPGRFSGRQFSNSRSEMNVSTLELGDSALYLCASSPIIAGPALHEQYFGPGTRLTVT.

The chain uses TRBV5-3 and TRBJ2-1; TRBD2 agrees at 13 bases. TRBV5-3 is reported as an ORF; its role is uncertain. Unmatched junction bases numbered 3, after V lost 4 bases and J lost 2 bases. CDR3 length equals 16 residues. The CDR3 reads CARSQTSGRAYNEQFF. The CDR3 DNA is TGTGCCAGAAGCCAAACTAGCGGGAGGGCCTACAATGAGCAGTTCTTC.

This clonotype showed up just a few times. The chain links TRBV10-3 to TRBJ1-2; D not certain. The V end lost 0 bases, the J end lost 5 bases, and 10 bases lay between the germline ends. From germline, CDR1 is ENHRY and CDR2 SYGVKD. The CDR3 length is 14 residues. The CDR3 DNA is TGTGCCATCAGTGAGTCTAGTAAGTCTTATGGCTACACCTTC. This sequence encodes CAISESSKSYGYTF.

The chain couples TRBV9 to TRBJ2-3; D may be TRBD1 (6 bases). Per the germline V gene, CDR1 is SGDLS and CDR2 is YYNGEE. Trimming shortened V by 0 bases and J by 1 base, and 12 bases separated the two germline ends. This CDR3 spans 16 amino acids. CDR3 coding DNA: TGTGCCAGCAGCGTAGCGGTGGGACACGGCACAGATACGCAGTATTTT. This translates into CASSVAVGHGTDTQYF.

The gene calls are TRBV27 and TRBJ2-7, with TRBD1 matching over 9 bases. V gave up 1 base and J gave up 7 bases; unmatched junction bases: 5. Germline V gene sequence: CDR1 MNHEY, CDR2 SMNVEV (reference sequence). This CDR3 comprises 14 residues. CDR3 sequence: CASSLWGQGREQYF. The DNA for the CDR3 is TGTGCCAGCAGTTTATGGGGACAGGGAAGGGAGCAGTACTTC.

This clonotype has more than one count but fewer than ten. V gene TRBV20-1 combines with J gene TRBJ2-5, with 7 bases identical to TRBD1. V was pared by 2 bases and J by 4 bases, with 10 bases of the junction left unmatched. The CDR3 runs 15 residues. CDR1 DFQATT and CDR2 SNEGSKA come from the germline V gene (reference sequence). Written as DNA, the CDR3 is TGCAGTGCTAGATCCTGGCGACAGGGCGGAGAGACCCAGTACTTC. Its protein is CSARSWRQGGETQYF.

This clonotype was detected a few times. The CDR3 is CSARDRGNEKLFF. The CDR3, as DNA: TGCAGTGCTAGGGACAGGGGTAATGAAAAACTGTTTTTT. The rearrangement uses TRBV20-1 and TRBJ1-4; 9 bases fit TRBD1. Germline CDR1 DFQATT, CDR2 SNEGSKA (reference sequence). The CDR3 extends over 13 amino acids. V was clipped by 3 bases and J by 4 bases; unmatched bases: 0.

In this sample, this clonotype turned up many times. This sequence joins TRBV12-3 or TRBV12-4 and TRBJ1-2; no definite D call. Trimming shortened V by 1 base and J by 2 bases, and 5 bases separated the two germline ends. This CDR3 is 13 amino acids long. CDR3 in amino acids: CASSLGSNYGYTF. As DNA, the CDR3 is TGTGCCAGCAGTTTAGGCAGCAACTATGGCTACACCTTC.